This T cell receptor (beta chain) was profiled in a study of breast tumors, draining lymph nodes, adjacent tissues. Study-wide findings and caveats: Data fit most tumor T cells coming from lymph node, expanding in tumor. Tumor TCR diversity was below lymph nodes but above nontumor tissue. Luminal-like breast cancer showed significantly greater tumor-nontumor repertoire similarity than basal-like breast cancer did. Data only fit, rather than demonstrated, lymph node origin of most tumor T cells.

Of note for this clonotype: Its antigen is still unknown.

The lymph nodes were axillary draining lymph nodes from breast cancer patients. TCRdb ran MiXCR on the multiplex PCR reads and lists one entry per CDR3 protein. The table lists 100,000 to 150,000 distinct CDR3 sequences, approximately 20% of them singletons. The germline V gene has CDR1 LNHDA and CDR2 SQIVND (reference sequence). Trimming pared 3 bases from V and 3 bases from J, leaving 9 bases between. This CDR3 comprises 14 residues. This sequence joins TRBV19 and TRBJ2-4; D not certain. The sequenced sample consisted of axillary lymph node tissue. The sequence was collected from a female donor with breast cancer. Some clones in this sample may be carry-over from other donors' samples. The CDR3, as DNA: TGTGCCAGTAGTATGGTACTCCGCAAAAACATTCAGTACTTC. Its protein is CASSMVLRKNIQYF.